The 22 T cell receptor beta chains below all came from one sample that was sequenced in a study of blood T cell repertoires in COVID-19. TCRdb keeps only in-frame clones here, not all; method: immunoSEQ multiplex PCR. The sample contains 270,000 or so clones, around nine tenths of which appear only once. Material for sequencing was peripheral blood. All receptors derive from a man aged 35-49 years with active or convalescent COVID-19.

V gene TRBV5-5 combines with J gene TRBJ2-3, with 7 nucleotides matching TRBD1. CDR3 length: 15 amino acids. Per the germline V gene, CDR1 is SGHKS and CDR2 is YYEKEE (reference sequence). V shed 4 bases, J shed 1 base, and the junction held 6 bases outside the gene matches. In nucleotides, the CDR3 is TGTGCCAGCAGCCGTACAGGGGTGGGCACAGATACGCAGTATTTT. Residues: CASSRTGVGTDTQYF.

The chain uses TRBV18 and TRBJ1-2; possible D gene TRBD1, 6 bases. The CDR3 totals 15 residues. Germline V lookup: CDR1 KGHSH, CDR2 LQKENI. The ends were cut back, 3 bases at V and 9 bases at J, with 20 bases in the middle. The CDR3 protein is CASSPLDRSSERYTF. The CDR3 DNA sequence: TGTGCCAGCTCACCTCTCGACAGGTCCTCCGAGCGCTACACCTTC.

CDR3 sequence (DNA): TGCGCCAGCAAATCAGGGGAGGGGACTGAAGCTTTCTTT. Translated: CASKSGEGTEAFF. This rearrangement joins TRBV5-1 to TRBJ1-1, with D maybe TRBD1 (6 bases). Trimming stripped 6 bases from V and 5 bases from J, with 14 bases between. Germline V gives CDR1 SGHRS, CDR2 YFSETQ. The CDR3 spans 13 residues. The full variable domain, rest sourced from reference TRBV5-1 and TRBJ1-1, is KAGVTQTPRYLIKTRGQQVTLSCSPISGHRSVSWYQQTPGQGLQFLFEYFSETQRNKGNFPGRFSGRQFSNSRSEMNVSTLELGDSALYLCASKSGEGTEAFFGQGTRLTVV.

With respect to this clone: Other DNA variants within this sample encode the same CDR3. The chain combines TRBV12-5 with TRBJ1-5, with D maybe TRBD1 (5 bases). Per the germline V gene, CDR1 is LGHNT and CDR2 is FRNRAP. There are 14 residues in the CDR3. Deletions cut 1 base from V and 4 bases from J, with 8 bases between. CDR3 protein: CASGLGTGNQPQHF. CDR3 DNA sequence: TGTGCTAGTGGTTTGGGTACAGGTAATCAGCCCCAGCATTTT.

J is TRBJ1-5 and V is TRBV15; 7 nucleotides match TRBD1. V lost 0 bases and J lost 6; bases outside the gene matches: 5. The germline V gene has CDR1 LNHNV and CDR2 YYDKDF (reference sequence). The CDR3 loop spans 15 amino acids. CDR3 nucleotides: TGTGCCACCAGCAGAGATCGGGCAGGGGGTCAGCCCCAGCATTTT. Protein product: CATSRDRAGGQPQHF. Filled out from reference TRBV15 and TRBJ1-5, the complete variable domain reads DAMVIQNPRYQVTQFGKPVTLSCSQTLNHNVMYWYQQKSSQAPKLLFHYYDKDFNNEADTPDNFQSRRPNTSFCFLDIRSPGLGDTAMYLCATSRDRAGGQPQHFGDGTRLSIL.

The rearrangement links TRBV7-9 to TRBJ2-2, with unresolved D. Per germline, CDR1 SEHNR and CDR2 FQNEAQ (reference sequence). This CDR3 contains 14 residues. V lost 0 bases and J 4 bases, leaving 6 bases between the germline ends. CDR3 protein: CASSLAPSTGELFF. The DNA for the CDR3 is TGTGCCAGCAGCTTAGCACCGAGCACCGGGGAGCTGTTTTTT.

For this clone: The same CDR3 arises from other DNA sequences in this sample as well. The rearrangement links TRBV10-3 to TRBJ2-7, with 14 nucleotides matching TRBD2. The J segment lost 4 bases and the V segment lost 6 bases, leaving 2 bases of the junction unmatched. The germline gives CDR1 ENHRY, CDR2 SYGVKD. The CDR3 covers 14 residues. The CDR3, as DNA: TGTGCCATCAGGGGGACTAGCGGGAGTTACGAGCAGTACTTC. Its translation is CAIRGTSGSYEQYF.

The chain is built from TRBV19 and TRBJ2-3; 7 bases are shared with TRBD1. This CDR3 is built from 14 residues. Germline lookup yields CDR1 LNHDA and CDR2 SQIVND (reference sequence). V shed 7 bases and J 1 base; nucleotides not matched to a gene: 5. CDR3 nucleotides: TGTGCCAGTACCCCGGACAGGCGCACAGATACGCAGTATTTT. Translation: CASTPDRRTDTQYF.

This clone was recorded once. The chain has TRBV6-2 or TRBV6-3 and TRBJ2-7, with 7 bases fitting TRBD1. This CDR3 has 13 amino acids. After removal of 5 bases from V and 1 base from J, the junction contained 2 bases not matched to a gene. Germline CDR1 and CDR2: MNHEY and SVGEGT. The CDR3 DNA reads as TGTGCCAGCAGTCTGGGACAGTCCTACGAGCAGTACTTC. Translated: CASSLGQSYEQYF.

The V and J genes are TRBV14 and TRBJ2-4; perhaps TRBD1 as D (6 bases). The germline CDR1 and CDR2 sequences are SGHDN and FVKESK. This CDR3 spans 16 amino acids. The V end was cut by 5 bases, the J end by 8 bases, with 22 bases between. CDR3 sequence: CASSEWRTGHRHIQYF. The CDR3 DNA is TGTGCCAGCAGCGAATGGCGAACGGGACATAGGCACATTCAGTACTTC.

The CDR3, as DNA: TGCGCCAGCAGCCAAGTAAACTCCTTCGTTTACAATGAGCAGTTCTTC. Protein product: CASSQVNSFVYNEQFF. This chain uses TRBV4-1 with TRBJ2-1; no clear D. Per germline, CDR1 MGHRA and CDR2 YSYEKL. The ends were cut back, 1 base at V and 4 bases at J, with 14 bases in the middle. The CDR3 loop spans 16 amino acids.

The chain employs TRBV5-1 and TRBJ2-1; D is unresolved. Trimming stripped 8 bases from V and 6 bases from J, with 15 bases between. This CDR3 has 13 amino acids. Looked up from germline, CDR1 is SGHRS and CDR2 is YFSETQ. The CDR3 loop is CASRSNSFNEQFF. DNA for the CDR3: TGCGCCAGTAGATCAAACAGCTTCAATGAGCAGTTCTTC.

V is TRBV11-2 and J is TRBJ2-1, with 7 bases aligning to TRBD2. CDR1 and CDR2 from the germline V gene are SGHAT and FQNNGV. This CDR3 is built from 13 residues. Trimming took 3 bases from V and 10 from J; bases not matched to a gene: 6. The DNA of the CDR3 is TGTGCCAGCAGCTTTCAGCGGGGCGTGGAGCAGTTCTTC. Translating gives CASSFQRGVEQFF.

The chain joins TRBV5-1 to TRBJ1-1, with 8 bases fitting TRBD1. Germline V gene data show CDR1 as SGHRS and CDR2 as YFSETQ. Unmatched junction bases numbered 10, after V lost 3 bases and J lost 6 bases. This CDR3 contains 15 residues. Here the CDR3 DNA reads TGCGCCAGCAGCTCCCAACAGGGGGGCTTTCCTGAAGCTTTCTTT. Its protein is CASSSQQGGFPEAFF.

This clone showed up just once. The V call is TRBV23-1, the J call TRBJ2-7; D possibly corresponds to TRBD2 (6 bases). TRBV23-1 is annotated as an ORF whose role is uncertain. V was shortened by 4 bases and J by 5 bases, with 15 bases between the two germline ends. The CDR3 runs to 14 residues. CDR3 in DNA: TGCGCCAGCAGTCCGTCAAAGCGGAGGGACGAGCAGTACTTC. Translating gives CASSPSKRRDEQYF.

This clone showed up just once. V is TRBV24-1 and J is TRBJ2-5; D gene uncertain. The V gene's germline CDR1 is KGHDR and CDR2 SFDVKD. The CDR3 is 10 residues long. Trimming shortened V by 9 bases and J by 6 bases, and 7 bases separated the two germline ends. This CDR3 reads CATPNQTQYF. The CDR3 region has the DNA TGTGCCACCCCTAACCAGACCCAGTACTTC.

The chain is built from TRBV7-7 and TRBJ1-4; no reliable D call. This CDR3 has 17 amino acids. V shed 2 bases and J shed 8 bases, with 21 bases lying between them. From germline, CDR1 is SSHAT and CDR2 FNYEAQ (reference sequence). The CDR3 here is CASSLYPRTWVREKLFF. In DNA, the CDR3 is TGTGCCAGCAGCTTATACCCCCGAACGTGGGTGAGGGAAAAACTGTTTTTT.

The chain's CDR3 is CAGEGTANYGYTF. For the CDR3, the DNA is TGTGCCGGAGAGGGGACAGCTAACTATGGCTACACCTTC. This chain links TRBV30 with TRBJ1-2, with 7 bases matching TRBD1. The CDR3 runs 13 residues. Per germline, CDR1 GTSNPN and CDR2 SVGIG (reference sequence). V lost 8 bases to trimming and J lost 0 bases; unmatched junction nucleotides: 6.

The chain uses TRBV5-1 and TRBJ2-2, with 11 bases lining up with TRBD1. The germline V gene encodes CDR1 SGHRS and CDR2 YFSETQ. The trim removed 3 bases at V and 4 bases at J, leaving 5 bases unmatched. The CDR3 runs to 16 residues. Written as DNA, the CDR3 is TGCGCCAGCAGCTGGGCCGGACAGGGGGCCACCGGGGAGCTGTTTTTT. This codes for CASSWAGQGATGELFF.

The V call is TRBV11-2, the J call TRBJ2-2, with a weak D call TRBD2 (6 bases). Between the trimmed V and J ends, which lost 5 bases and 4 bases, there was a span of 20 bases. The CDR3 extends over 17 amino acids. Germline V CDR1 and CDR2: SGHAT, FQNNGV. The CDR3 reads CASSPPGGLRSTGELFF. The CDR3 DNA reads TGTGCCAGCAGCCCACCCGGAGGGCTCCGGAGCACCGGGGAGCTGTTTTTT.

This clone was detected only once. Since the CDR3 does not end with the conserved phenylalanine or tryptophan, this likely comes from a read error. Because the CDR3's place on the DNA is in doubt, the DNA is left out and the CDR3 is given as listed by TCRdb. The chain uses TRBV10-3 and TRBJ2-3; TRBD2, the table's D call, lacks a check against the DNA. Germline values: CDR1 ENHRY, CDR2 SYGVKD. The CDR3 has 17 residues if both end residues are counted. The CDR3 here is CAIFSFREISSTSPPSL.

In DNA form, the CDR3 reads TGTGCCAGCAGTTTATCGAGGGTAGCCATGAACACTGAAGCTTTCTTT. This gives the protein CASSLSRVAMNTEAFF. J is TRBJ1-1 and V is TRBV27; D gene unclear. The germline V gene encodes CDR1 MNHEY and CDR2 SMNVEV (reference sequence). The V gene lost 0 bases and the J gene lost 0 bases, with 11 bases spanning the gap. The CDR3 consists of 16 residues.